This paragraph reports one TCR beta chain. These data belong to a study of blood T cell repertoires in COVID-19. Germline CDR1 SGHTA, CDR2 FQGNSA. The CDR3 runs to 13 residues. V was shortened by 8 bases and J by 9 bases, with 17 bases between the two germline ends. The repertoire was sequenced with immunoSEQ multiplex PCR; TCRdb's copy has only in-frame clones and lacks some. Among 290,000 or so clones listed, more than 85% were seen once. The clonotype was recovered from a man in his sixties or seventies with acute or convalescent COVID-19. The chain links TRBV7-2 to TRBJ2-4; weak D call: TRBD2 (5 bases). Specimen: peripheral blood. In nucleotides, the CDR3 is TGTGCCAGCGTTCCGGGAAATTATGCCATTCAGTACTTC. This gives the protein CASVPGNYAIQYF.